This entry describes one T cell receptor (beta chain). This sample was taken from a study of T cell changes during pregnancy in multiple sclerosis. Only in-frame clones appear in the TCRdb table, and some are missing; sequencing was by immunoSEQ multiplex PCR. The sample records around 62,000 clones, about nine tenths being singletons. The trim removed 4 bases at V and 1 base at J, leaving 7 bases unmatched. The CDR3 sequence is 17 residues long. Per the germline V gene, CDR1 is LGHNT and CDR2 is FRNRAP. The receptor was derived from a female donor with multiple sclerosis, enrolled in a pregnancy study. The chain couples TRBV12-5 to TRBJ2-6; the match to TRBD1 covers 7 bases. This sample comprised CD4+ T cells from peripheral blood mononuclear cells, obtained in the first trimester of pregnancy. This CDR3 is CASGSGQAPSGANVLTF. CDR3 coding DNA: TGTGCTAGTGGTTCCGGACAGGCCCCATCTGGGGCCAACGTCCTGACTTTC.